The 27 T cell receptor beta chains given below trace back to one sample, sequenced in a study of cytomegalovirus exposure and HLA in healthy donors. PCR used 60 Vbeta primers and 13 Jbeta primers. Sequenced by immunoSEQ multiplex PCR; TCRdb stores in-frame clones only, minus some. The sample has roughly 97,000 clones; 81% are singletons. The sequenced sample consisted of PBMCs. These receptors all come from a man aged 35 to 55 in good health and CMV-seropositive.

J is TRBJ2-7 and V is TRBV27; 14 bases match TRBD2. The V gene end was trimmed by 7 bases and the J gene end by 6 bases; junction bases not matched to a gene: 8. Germline CDR1 is MNHEY and CDR2 is SMNVEV (reference sequence). This CDR3 has 15 amino acids. The CDR3 region is CASKPGLAGVGEQYF. CDR3 sequence (DNA): TGTGCCAGCAAACCGGGACTAGCGGGAGTAGGCGAGCAGTACTTC.

This sequence joins TRBV19 and TRBJ1-2, with 11 positions matching TRBD1. Germline assignment: CDR1 LNHDA and CDR2 SQIVND (reference sequence). The junction had 15 bases not matched to a gene; V was cut back by 8 bases and J by 7 bases. The CDR3 consists of 16 residues. Here the CDR3 reads CASDFGTGGASLGYTF. The DNA of the CDR3 is TGTGCCAGTGACTTCGGGACAGGGGGGGCATCTCTTGGCTACACCTTC. The complete variable domain, with remaining parts taken from reference TRBV19 and TRBJ1-2, reads DGGITQSPKYLFRKEGQNVTLSCEQNLNHDAMYWYRQDPGQGLRLIYYSQIVNDFQKGDIAEGYSVSREKKESFPLTVTSAQKNPTAFYLCASDFGTGGASLGYTFGSGTRLTVV.

The chain carries TRBV7-2 and TRBJ2-7; 7 bases are a match to TRBD1. Losses at the gene ends were 1 base for V and 4 bases for J; bases not matched to a gene: 4. Germline V gene sequence: CDR1 SGHTA, CDR2 FQGNSA. CDR3 length: 14 residues. The CDR3 region is CASSLGHRGYEQYF. CDR3 in DNA: TGTGCCAGCAGCTTAGGTCACAGGGGATACGAGCAGTACTTC.

V gene TRBV6-1 combines with J gene TRBJ1-2; TRBD1 is a possible D gene (5 bases). The germline V gene encodes CDR1 MNHNS and CDR2 SASEGT. The CDR3 loop spans 13 amino acids. V was clipped by 7 bases and J by 7 bases, with 16 bases between them. This CDR3 reads CASNQGTTFGYTF. CDR3 coding DNA: TGTGCCAGCAACCAGGGCACGACCTTTGGCTACACCTTC.

The J gene is TRBJ1-2, the V gene TRBV19; tentatively, D is TRBD1 (6 bases). The CDR3 contains 14 residues. Germline V gene lookup returns CDR1 LNHDA and CDR2 SQIVND (reference sequence). Trimming removed 11 bases from V and 6 bases from J, with 22 bases in between. The CDR3 region is CAPGGGHSLDGYTF. The CDR3 DNA is TGTGCCCCGGGGGGGGGACACTCACTTGATGGCTACACCTTC. Full variable domain (remainder filled in from reference TRBV19 and TRBJ1-2): DGGITQSPKYLFRKEGQNVTLSCEQNLNHDAMYWYRQDPGQGLRLIYYSQIVNDFQKGDIAEGYSVSREKKESFPLTVTSAQKNPTAFYLCAPGGGHSLDGYTFGSGTRLTVV.

This clone occurred a few times. The genes are TRBV6-1 and TRBJ1-2; no reliable D call. Germline values: CDR1 MNHNS, CDR2 SASEGT. This CDR3 is built from 13 residues. V was trimmed by 0 bases and J by 8 bases, leaving 10 bases between them. CDR3 nucleotide sequence: TGTGCCAGCAGTGAAGCAACACGCTGGGGCTACACCTTC. Residues: CASSEATRWGYTF.

This CDR3 reads CASSLSEGTGYNEQFF. The CDR3 DNA reads TGTGCCAGCAGTTTAAGCGAAGGGACAGGGTACAATGAGCAGTTCTTC. The V gene is TRBV27, the J gene TRBJ2-1, with 9 bases aligning to TRBD1. With V trimmed by 2 bases and J by 4 bases, 6 bases remained unmatched. Germline loops: CDR1 MNHEY, CDR2 SMNVEV (reference sequence). The CDR3 length is 16 residues.

The CDR3 spells CATTRIRSTDTQYF. As DNA, the CDR3 is TGTGCCACCACCAGAATTCGTAGCACAGATACGCAGTATTTT. This chain joins TRBV2 and TRBJ2-3, with no clear D. The CDR3 is made up of 14 amino acids. CDR1 SNHLY and CDR2 FYNNEI come from the germline V gene. The V end lost 10 bases, the J end lost 0 bases, and 14 bases lay between the germline ends.

Only one count was recorded for this clone. The J gene is TRBJ2-1, the V gene TRBV11-2; 8 bases fit TRBD2. This CDR3 is built from 17 residues. Germline loops: CDR1 SGHAT, CDR2 FQNNGV. The V and J ends lost 0 bases and 2 bases, in that order; junction bases with no gene match: 6. The CDR3: CASSLESGTRPYNEQFF. CDR3 bases: TGTGCCAGCAGCTTAGAATCCGGGACTAGACCCTACAATGAGCAGTTCTTC. Full variable domain (remainder filled in from reference TRBV11-2 and TRBJ2-1): EAGVAQSPRYKIIEKRQSVAFWCNPISGHATLYWYQQILGQGPKLLIQFQNNGVVDDSQLPKDRFSAERLKGVDSTLKIQPAKLEDSAVYLCASSLESGTRPYNEQFFGPGTRLTVL.

The genes are TRBV2 and TRBJ1-3; TRBD1 agrees at 8 bases. The CDR3 covers 15 residues. V lost 1 base, J lost 11 bases, and 10 bases stayed unmatched. Germline V gene data show CDR1 as SNHLY and CDR2 as FYNNEI. CDR3: CASSEVGQGPNAIYF. CDR3 sequence (DNA): TGTGCCAGCAGTGAAGTTGGACAGGGTCCCAACGCCATATATTTT.

V is TRBV28 and J is TRBJ1-5; no clear D. The CDR3 covers 15 residues. Germline CDR1 reads MDHEN; CDR2 reads SYDVKM. V was shortened by 2 bases and J by 3 bases, with 11 bases between the two germline ends. This chain's CDR3 is CASSLSGPNNQPQHF. CDR3 sequence (DNA): TGTGCCAGCAGTTTAAGCGGACCGAACAATCAGCCCCAGCATTTT.

The chain employs TRBV4-1 and TRBJ2-3, with TRBD2 identical over 8 bases. Germline V gene lookup returns CDR1 MGHRA and CDR2 YSYEKL. The CDR3 has 18 residues. V was pared by 0 bases and J by 4 bases, with 12 bases of the junction left unmatched. For the CDR3, the DNA is TGCGCCAGCAGCCAAGATGGATATCGGGGGGGCAGCGCAGATACGCAGTATTTT. Translation gives CASSQDGYRGGSADTQYF.

This chain links TRBV5-1 with TRBJ1-1; perhaps TRBD1 as D (5 bases). Trimming pared 2 bases from V and 0 bases from J, leaving 8 bases between. The germline V gene encodes CDR1 SGHRS and CDR2 YFSETQ. CDR3 length: 14 amino acids. The CDR3 loop reads CASSLDSVNTEAFF. For the CDR3, the DNA is TGCGCCAGCAGCTTAGACAGCGTGAACACTGAAGCTTTCTTT.

The chain recombines TRBV19 with TRBJ2-7, with 9 bases lining up with TRBD1. Germline V gives CDR1 LNHDA, CDR2 SQIVND (reference sequence). V shed 6 bases and J 5 bases; nucleotides not matched to a gene: 14. There are 16 residues in the CDR3. As DNA, the CDR3 is TGTGCCAGTAGCCCCTTGTGGGACAGGGAAACCCACGAGCAGTACTTC. Translation gives CASSPLWDRETHEQYF.

This clone was seen a single time. V and J are TRBV7-9 and TRBJ1-1; D not certain. The CDR3 is made up of 11 amino acids. V dropped 8 bases and J dropped 4 bases, with 8 bases sitting between them. CDR1 is SEHNR and CDR2 is FQNEAQ in the germline V gene (reference sequence). CDR3 in DNA: TGTGCCAGCCCCGGAGGCACTGAAGCTTTCTTT. Protein: CASPGGTEAFF. Looking up the rest from reference TRBV7-9 and TRBJ1-1 gives the full variable domain: DTGVSQNPRHKITKRGQNVTFRCDPISEHNRLYWYRQTLGQGPEFLTYFQNEAQLEKSRLLSDRFSAERPKGSFSTLEIQRTEQGDSAMYLCASPGGTEAFFGQGTRLTVV.

This clone was seen only once. The V and J genes are TRBV5-1 and TRBJ1-2; TRBD1 matches at 7 bases. This CDR3 region has 13 residues. The V segment lost 4 bases and the J segment 8 bases; nucleotides outside the gene matches: 8. The V gene's germline CDR1 is SGHRS and CDR2 YFSETQ. CDR3 residues: CASSEGQAYGYTF. CDR3 coding DNA: TGCGCCAGCAGCGAAGGACAGGCTTACGGCTACACCTTC.

This rearrangement joins TRBV27 to TRBJ2-1; TRBD2 matches at 10 bases. V was clipped by 10 bases and J by 8 bases; unmatched bases: 11. This CDR3 is 14 amino acids long. Germline CDR1 is MNHEY and CDR2 is SMNVEV (reference sequence). CDR3 residues: CATTAGGPLDEQFF. DNA of the CDR3: TGTGCCACCACAGCGGGAGGGCCCTTGGATGAGCAGTTCTTC.

The chain uses TRBV7-2 and TRBJ2-1; 8 bases match TRBD2. The CDR3 sequence is 18 residues long. V dropped 5 bases and J dropped 3; count of bases not matched to a gene: 15. The germline CDR1 and CDR2 sequences are SGHTA and FQGNSA. The CDR3: CASSIRTSSLNFYNEQFF. In nucleotides, the CDR3 is TGTGCCAGCAGCATCAGGACTAGCTCTCTAAATTTCTACAATGAGCAGTTCTTC.

The V and J genes are TRBV6-5 and TRBJ2-1; possibly TRBD2 for D (6 bases). Germline V CDR1 and CDR2: MNHEY, SVGAGI. Deletions cut 6 bases from V and 8 bases from J, with 11 bases between. CDR3 size: 12 residues. The CDR3 loop reads CASSPGVDEQFF. CDR3 sequence (DNA): TGTGCCAGCAGCCCGGGGGTTGATGAGCAGTTCTTC.

The J gene is TRBJ2-2, the V gene TRBV10-3; the match to TRBD1 covers 9 bases. Unmatched junction bases numbered 3, after V lost 6 bases and J lost 4 bases. This CDR3 is built from 14 residues. Germline-derived CDR1 and CDR2 are ENHRY and SYGVKD. CDR3 in DNA: TGTGCCATCAGCGGGACAGGGCTCACCGGGGAGCTGTTTTTT. It codes for CAISGTGLTGELFF.

This chain uses TRBV5-1 with TRBJ2-5, with TRBD2 identical over 11 bases. In germline, CDR1 is SGHRS, CDR2 YFSETQ. With V trimmed by 2 bases and J by 4 bases, 1 base remained unmatched. There are 14 residues in the CDR3. The CDR3 region has the DNA TGCGCCAGCAGCTTTAGCGGGAGGGGAGAGACCCAGTACTTC. Its translation: CASSFSGRGETQYF.

The chain employs TRBV11-2 and TRBJ2-7; D not resolved. The CDR3 has 13 amino acids. Germline V gives CDR1 SGHAT, CDR2 FQNNGV. V lost 1 base, J lost 2 bases, and 6 bases lay in between. CDR3 protein: CASSLGPTYEQYF. CDR3 nucleotide sequence: TGTGCCAGCAGCTTAGGTCCAACCTACGAGCAGTACTTC. Based on the CDR3 plus reference TRBV11-2 and TRBJ2-7, the full variable domain is EAGVAQSPRYKIIEKRQSVAFWCNPISGHATLYWYQQILGQGPKLLIQFQNNGVVDDSQLPKDRFSAERLKGVDSTLKIQPAKLEDSAVYLCASSLGPTYEQYFGPGTRLTVT.

The rearrangement uses TRBV5-4 and TRBJ2-5; D is undetermined. Germline V gene sequence: CDR1 SGHNT, CDR2 YYREEE (reference sequence). The CDR3 extends over 13 amino acids. Trimming shortened V by 4 bases and J by 1 base, and 8 bases separated the two germline ends. The CDR3 DNA follows: TGTGCCAGCAGCCGAGCCCCCCAAGAGACCCAGTACTTC. It encodes CASSRAPQETQYF.

The chain joins TRBV5-6 to TRBJ1-5; D gene uncertain. The CDR3 length is 14 residues. Germline CDR1 reads SGHDT; CDR2 reads YYEEEE. The V and J ends lost 2 bases and 9 bases respectively, with 15 bases between them. CDR3 in amino acids: CASSFGGGLGPQHF. CDR3 nucleotides: TGTGCCAGCAGCTTCGGTGGCGGGCTAGGGCCCCAGCATTTT. Full variable domain (missing parts from reference TRBV5-6 and TRBJ1-5): DAGVTQSPTHLIKTRGQQVTLRCSPKSGHDTVSWYQQALGQGPQFIFQYYEEEERQRGNFPDRFSGHQFPNYSSELNVNALLLGDSALYLCASSFGGGLGPQHFGDGTRLSIL.

This clone was seen a handful of times. The junction departs from germline at one end; a sequencing error may be responsible. The chain employs TRBV7-9 and TRBJ1-1, with D perhaps matching TRBD1 (6 bases). The germline CDR1 and CDR2 sequences are SEHNR and FQNEAQ (reference sequence). This CDR3 contains 17 residues. CDR3 sequence: CSSSLALRTAIEFEAFF. Here the CDR3 DNA reads TGTTCCAGCAGCTTAGCCCTTCGGACAGCGATCGAATTTGAAGCTTTCTTT.

This clone occurred once. The chain carries TRBV30 and TRBJ1-2; D not resolved. Germline V gene sequence: CDR1 GTSNPN, CDR2 SVGIG (reference sequence). The CDR3 is 14 residues long. The V end was cut by 7 bases, the J end by 4 bases, with 19 bases between. CDR3 residues: CALKKTPRGYGYTF. CDR3 DNA: TGTGCCTTAAAAAAAACACCGCGCGGCTATGGCTACACCTTC.

The genes are TRBV16 and TRBJ1-6; no reliable D call. Looked up from germline, CDR1 is KGHSY and CDR2 is FQNENV. The CDR3 extends over 17 amino acids. Trimming took 1 base from V and 3 from J, leaving 13 bases between them. The CDR3, as DNA: TGTGCCAGCAGCCAATTAGCTCCCGGCAACTATAATTCACCCCTCCACTTT. Its translation is CASSQLAPGNYNSPLHF.